Listed below are T cell receptor beta chains from one sample, sequenced in a study of blood T cell repertoires in COVID-19. Clones were sequenced by immunoSEQ multiplex PCR, and TCRdb holds only the in-frame ones, with some missing. Of roughly 260,000 clones listed, around 93% were seen once; the top ten hold approximately 1.3%. The material sequenced was PBMCs or T cells enriched from blood (not recorded which). The receptors here all came from a human donor in a cohort exposed to, infected with or recovered from COVID-19 (not recorded which). The donor label of this sample is uncertain. The CDR3 runs from the conserved cysteine through the conserved F or W. D genes are given only for firm matches. Part of the rows lack a size; the others show once, few, many or a class for expanded clones.

v_gene,abundance,j_gene,d_gene,CDR3aa,CDR3nt
TRBV7-9,once,TRBJ1-1,NA,CASRSPGRSTEAFF,TGTGCCAGCCGGTCACCTGGTCGGAGCACTGAAGCTTTCTTT
TRBV4-3,NA,TRBJ2-7,NA,CASSQDRRGSYEQYF,TGCGCCAGCAGCCAAGATCGCCGGGGCTCCTACGAGCAGTACTTC
TRBV7-8,NA,TRBJ1-3,NA,CASSLTIGNTIYF,TGTGCCAGCAGCCTTACTATTGGAAACACCATATATTTT
TRBV29-1,NA,TRBJ1-1,TRBD1,CSVAWDRAFF,TGCAGCGTCGCCTGGGACAGGGCTTTCTTT
TRBV13,once,TRBJ2-7,NA,CASSSLRRGSFYEQYF,TGTGCCAGCAGCTCCCTCCGCAGGGGATCCTTCTACGAGCAGTACTTC
TRBV30,NA,TRBJ1-1,NA,CAWTSPGTNIEAFF,TGTGCCTGGACTTCACCGGGAACGAACATTGAAGCTTTCTTT
TRBV30,NA,TRBJ2-7,TRBD2,CAWTSGASYEQYF,TGTGCCTGGACTAGCGGGGCCTCCTACGAGCAGTACTTC
TRBV19,NA,TRBJ1-2,TRBD1,CASSTDRVNGYTF,TGTGCCAGTAGTACGGACAGGGTAAATGGCTACACCTTC
TRBV9,NA,TRBJ1-2,NA,CASSVWIEASYGYTF,TGTGCCAGCAGCGTATGGATTGAGGCCAGCTATGGCTACACCTTC
TRBV19,NA,TRBJ2-3,TRBD1,CASSIARTGGSDTQYF,TGTGCCAGTAGTATAGCACGGACAGGGGGTTCAGATACGCAGTATTTT